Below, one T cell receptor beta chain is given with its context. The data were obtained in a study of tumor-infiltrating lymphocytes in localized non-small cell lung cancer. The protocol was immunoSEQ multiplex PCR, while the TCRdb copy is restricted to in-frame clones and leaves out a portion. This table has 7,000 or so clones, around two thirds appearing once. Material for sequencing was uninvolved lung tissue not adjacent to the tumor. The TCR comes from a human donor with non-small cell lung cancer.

In DNA, the CDR3 is TGTGCCAGCAGCCCTCGGAACACAGATACGCAGTATTTT. This sequence encodes CASSPRNTDTQYF. This chain links TRBV7-2 with TRBJ2-3; D gene unclear. V was clipped by 5 bases and J by 2 bases, with 8 bases between them. Germline V lookup: CDR1 SGHTA, CDR2 FQGNSA. The CDR3 runs to 13 residues. The full variable domain, with the rest looked up from reference TRBV7-2 and TRBJ2-3, is GAGVSQSPSNKVTEKGKDVELRCDPISGHTALYWYRQSLGQGLEFLIYFQGNSAPDKSGLPSDRFSAERTGGSVSTLTIQRTQQEDSAVYLCASSPRNTDTQYFGPGTRLTVL.